This TCR beta chain is drawn from a study of lymphopenia after photon versus proton radiotherapy. This clone has just a few counts. Its antigen is still unknown. The V gene lost 0 bases and the J gene lost 8 bases, with 13 bases spanning the gap. The CDR3 is 13 residues long. The germline gives CDR1 GTSNPN, CDR2 SVGIG (reference sequence). Clones were read by immunoSEQ multiplex PCR, and TCRdb kept only the in-frame ones, dropping some. The sample includes 150,000 to 200,000 clones, less than 90% of them seen just once. Study-wide findings and caveats: Oligoclonal CD8+ Temra expansion after nadir drove photon patients' diversity drop. Larger post-nadir TCR diversity loss correlated inversely with survival in deceased patients. Photon-treated patients lost naive T cells and TCR diversity; proton-treated stayed stable. Authors raise, but do not show, better survival with proton therapy.

The genes are TRBV30 and TRBJ1-2, with D possibly TRBD1 on 6 matching bases. The specimen was peripheral blood, collected from a patient treated with photon-based radiotherapy. The source of this sequence is a man aged 45-65 years with gastric cancer. CDR3 in amino acids: CAWSVGGSRGYTF. The CDR3 DNA follows: TGTGCCTGGAGTGTAGGGGGTTCCAGGGGCTACACCTTC.